The T cell receptor beta chain under discussion was sequenced for a study of blood T cell repertoires in COVID-19. The overall study: Acute-phase and convalescent COVID-19 samples originated in the United States, Italy and Spain. Sample material is recorded as cDNA or gDNA derived from T cells, B-cell-depleted T cells, or PBMCs.

The CDR3 contains 16 residues. Trimming removed 1 base from V and 7 bases from J; junction bases left unmatched: 6. Germline CDR1 and CDR2: SNHLY and FYNNEI. Original analysis: Estimation of nucleated cell counts relied on the amplification of reference gene primers. The assay was immunoSEQ multiplex PCR, and TCRdb's table has in-frame clones only and misses some. That table is the source of V, J and clone size, and D and trimming were worked out from the DNA. The table records around 25,000 clones, over 75% of them present only once. The V gene is TRBV2, the J gene TRBJ2-3; 12 bases are shared with TRBD2. This clonotype was obtained from a woman between 50 and 59 years old with active COVID-19. The material sequenced was peripheral blood. CDR3 sequence (DNA): TGTGCCAGCAGTGAAGTGACTAGCGGGAGCTACAATACGCAGTATTTT. The encoded protein is CASSEVTSGSYNTQYF. The full variable domain, with the rest looked up from reference TRBV2 and TRBJ2-3, is EPEVTQTPSHQVTQMGQEVILRCVPISNHLYFYWYRQILGQKVEFLVSFYNNEISEKSEIFDDQFSVERPDGSNFTLKIRSTKLEDSAMYFCASSEVTSGSYNTQYFGPGTRLTVL.